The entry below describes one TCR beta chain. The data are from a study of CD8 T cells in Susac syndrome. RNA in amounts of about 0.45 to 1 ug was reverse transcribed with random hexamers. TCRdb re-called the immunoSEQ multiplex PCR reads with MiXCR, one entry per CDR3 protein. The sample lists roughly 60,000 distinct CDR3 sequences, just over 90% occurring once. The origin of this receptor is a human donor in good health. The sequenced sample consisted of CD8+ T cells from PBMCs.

CDR3 region: CASSPVAGAPDTQYF. The CDR3, as DNA: TGTGCCAGCAGCCCCGTCGCGGGGGCCCCAGATACGCAGTATTTT. The chain combines TRBV14 with TRBJ2-3, with D perhaps matching TRBD2 (7 bases). V lost 4 bases to trimming and J lost 4 bases, with 15 bases between them. This CDR3 is 15 amino acids long. CDR1 is SGHDN, CDR2 FVKESK, per germline.